Below, 12 T cell receptor beta chains from the same sample are listed, as sequenced in a study of shared clonotypes between healthy human individuals. Some clones are missing from TCRdb's copy, which holds only in-frame ones; the method was immunoSEQ multiplex PCR. Among approximately 2.5 million clones listed, approximately 94% were seen once. Sequencing was done on a sample of naive CD4+ T cells sorted from blood. Subset described: CD45RA+ positively selected. The origin of the receptors is a man between 18 and 29 years old in good health.

The chain employs TRBV9 and TRBJ1-2, with 12 bases that match TRBD1. The CDR3 consists of 17 residues. Germline trimming cut 3 bases from V and 0 bases from J; bases unmatched to any gene: 6. Germline CDR1 reads SGDLS; CDR2 reads YYNGEE. The CDR3 DNA reads as TGTGCCAGCAGCGACCGGGACAGGGGGCCTTCTAACTATGGCTACACCTTC. As protein: CASSDRDRGPSNYGYTF. Full variable domain (rest looked up from reference TRBV9 and TRBJ1-2): DSGVTQTPKHLITATGQRVTLRCSPRSGDLSVYWYQQSLDQGLQFLIQYYNGEERAKGNILERFSAQQFPDLHSELNLSSLELGDSALYFCASSDRDRGPSNYGYTFGSGTRLTVV.

J is TRBJ1-2 and V is TRBV28; D is possibly TRBD1 (6 bases). In germline, CDR1 is MDHEN, CDR2 SYDVKM. CDR3 length: 13 amino acids. V dropped 5 bases and J dropped 7 bases, with 14 bases sitting between them. The CDR3 DNA sequence: TGTGCCAGCAGTCTACCCGGACAGCGTGGCTACACCTTC. Translated: CASSLPGQRGYTF.

The rearrangement uses TRBV7-3 and TRBJ2-3; D remains unclear. The CDR3 is 13 amino acids. Germline V gene sequence: CDR1 SGHTA, CDR2 FQGTGA. The V end was cut by 4 bases, the J end by 6 bases, with 11 bases between. The CDR3 nucleotides read TGTGCCAGCAGCTCTCTAGTTCGGGATACGCAGTATTTT. This codes for CASSSLVRDTQYF. The whole variable domain, remainder taken from reference TRBV7-3 and TRBJ2-3, is GAGVSQTPSNKVTEKGKYVELRCDPISGHTALYWYRQSLGQGPEFLIYFQGTGAADDSGLPNDRFFAVRPEGSVSTLKIQRTERGDSAVYLCASSSLVRDTQYFGPGTRLTVL.

As for this clone: This sample also contains other DNA sequences that code for the same CDR3. The chain joins TRBV19 to TRBJ2-5, with D perhaps TRBD1 (7 bases). V gave up 3 bases and J gave up 2 bases, with 13 bases separating them. Germline lookup yields CDR1 LNHDA and CDR2 SQIVND (reference sequence). The CDR3 loop spans 15 amino acids. The chain's CDR3 is CASSIGAGGQETQYF. CDR3 DNA: TGTGCCAGTAGTATTGGGGCAGGGGGGCAAGAGACCCAGTACTTC.

This CDR3 is CASRADTTGHGYTF. In DNA form, the CDR3 reads TGTGCCAGCAGGGCCGACACCACAGGACATGGCTACACCTTC. The gene calls are TRBV2 and TRBJ1-2; possibly TRBD1 for D (5 bases). The CDR3 totals 14 residues. V lost 6 bases and J 6 bases, leaving 17 bases between the germline ends. Germline V lookup: CDR1 SNHLY, CDR2 FYNNEI.

The chain uses TRBV5-1 and TRBJ2-3; D gene unclear. The CDR3 has 16 residues. CDR1 SGHRS and CDR2 YFSETQ come from the germline V gene. The V end was cut by 0 bases, the J end by 3 bases, with 14 bases between. CDR3 loop: CASSLAESLGTDTQYF. The CDR3 DNA reads TGCGCCAGCAGCTTGGCCGAGAGCCTCGGGACAGATACGCAGTATTTT.

With regard to this clone: Compared with germline, one end of the junction differs, possibly owing to a read error. The chain carries TRBV6-1 and TRBJ1-3; TRBD1 matches 7 bases. This CDR3 comprises 13 residues. Germline lookup yields CDR1 MNHNS and CDR2 SASEGT. CDR3 protein: CASSGQAGNTIYF. The CDR3, as DNA: TGTGCCAGTAGTGGACAGGCTGGAAACACCATATATTTT.

This clone was detected only once. The chain joins TRBV9 to TRBJ2-2; 11 nucleotides agree with TRBD1. The CDR3 is 17 amino acids. Germline V gene data show CDR1 as SGDLS and CDR2 as YYNGEE. With V trimmed by 4 bases and J by 1 base, 6 bases remained unmatched. The CDR3 here is CASSPWTGGGNTGELFF. CDR3 DNA sequence: TGTGCCAGCAGCCCCTGGACAGGGGGCGGGAACACCGGGGAGCTGTTTTTT. The full variable domain, completed using reference TRBV9 and TRBJ2-2, is DSGVTQTPKHLITATGQRVTLRCSPRSGDLSVYWYQQSLDQGLQFLIQYYNGEERAKGNILERFSAQQFPDLHSELNLSSLELGDSALYFCASSPWTGGGNTGELFFGEGSRLTVL.

The chain joins TRBV10-2 to TRBJ2-1; 8 bases match TRBD2. The CDR3 length is 14 residues. V gave up 6 bases and J gave up 8 bases; unmatched junction bases: 9. Germline CDR1 reads WSHSY; CDR2 reads SAAADI. This chain's CDR3 is CASRRTSFWDEQFF. In DNA, the CDR3 is TGCGCCAGCAGAAGGACTAGCTTTTGGGATGAGCAGTTCTTC.

The chain is built from TRBV10-1 and TRBJ2-1; TRBD2 agrees at 8 bases. V was pared by 1 base and J by 7 bases, with 9 bases of the junction left unmatched. The germline CDR1 and CDR2 sequences are WNHNN and SYGVQD (reference sequence). The CDR3 is 16 amino acids. DNA of the CDR3: TGCGCCAGCAGTGAGTTTTCTAGCGGGTGGGGGAATGAGCAGTTCTTC. It is translated as CASSEFSSGWGNEQFF.

This clone was counted a few times. The chain combines TRBV19 with TRBJ1-1; tentative D call: TRBD1 (6 bases). In germline, CDR1 is LNHDA, CDR2 SQIVND (reference sequence). CDR3 length equals 16 residues. V was clipped by 6 bases and J by 1 base, with 18 bases between them. As DNA, the CDR3 is TGTGCCAGTAGAGCCAGGTCCAGGGGCTCGAACACTGAAGCTTTCTTT. Protein: CASRARSRGSNTEAFF.

The chain joins TRBV10-3 to TRBJ1-5, with D perhaps TRBD1 (5 bases). Germline-derived CDR1 and CDR2 are ENHRY and SYGVKD. Trimming left V 6 bases short and J 9 bases short, with 15 bases between. The CDR3 is made up of 13 amino acids. CDR3: CAIREDMSGPQHF. As DNA, the CDR3 is TGTGCCATCAGGGAGGACATGTCGGGGCCCCAGCATTTT.